This T cell receptor beta chain was found in a study of cytomegalovirus exposure and HLA in healthy donors. With 60 Vbeta and 13 Jbeta primers, the PCR was carried out. Some clones are missing from TCRdb's copy, which holds only in-frame ones; the method was immunoSEQ multiplex PCR. The sample lists approximately 170,000 clones; more than 60% were seen once. A word on this clone: Its antigen is unknown.

Findings and caveats of the study: In all likelihood, a cluster of highly shared sequence variants was a sequencing artifact. Cytomegalovirus-associated status was assigned to 150 or so TCR beta chains.

Trimming shortened V by 1 base and J by 4 bases, and 14 bases separated the two germline ends. The CDR3 spans 15 residues. CDR1 is SGDLS, CDR2 YYNGEE, per germline. This TCR derives from a woman between 35 and 50 years old in good health and CMV-seropositive. V gene TRBV9 combines with J gene TRBJ2-5; TRBD2 is a possible D gene (7 bases). Sequencing was performed on PBMCs. In DNA, the CDR3 is TGTGCCAGCAGCGTATACGGGGGGCAAGGAGAGACCCAGTACTTC. Translated, it gives CASSVYGGQGETQYF.